A single sample is the source of the 10 T cell receptor beta chains below, sequenced in a study of blood T cells in healthy people across ages (dated by TCRdb to between 2014 and 2017). Library preparation was by 5' RACE. Sequencing relied on an Illumina HiSeq 2500. A second PCR of roughly 6 to 11 cycles was run with a J-beta primer mix and a sample-barcoded 5' primer. TCRdb applied fastp at Q25 and MiXCR to the public reads, then kept only in-frame beta chains. Entries that share a CDR3 protein sequence are merged under the most common genes and DNA. The sample includes 1.5 million to 2 million distinct CDR3 sequences, with approximately 32% observed a single time. The top ten clonotypes cover about 10% of the sample. The material sequenced was blood. These receptors were collected from a woman younger than 45 in good health.

As to this clonotype: A much more abundant neighbour one base away suggests this may be a read error. This chain links TRBV7-9 with TRBJ1-1; TRBD1 might be the D (5 bases). The length of the CDR3 is 15 residues. Trimming removed 3 bases from V and 11 bases from J, with 22 bases in between. CDR1 is SEHNR and CDR2 is FQNEAQ in the germline V gene (reference sequence). The CDR3 nucleotides read TGTGCCAGCAGCTTCCATCGGGGGGTAGGTGTTCCGGCTTTCTTT. As protein: CASSFHRGVGVPAFF.

In this sample, this clonotype turned up a few times. Here the CDR3 reads CSAAHGWGNTEAFF. CDR3 bases: TGCAGTGCTGCGCACGGGTGGGGGAACACTGAAGCTTTCTTT. The chain is built from TRBV20-1 and TRBJ1-1; no reliable D call. V lost 5 bases and J 1 base, leaving 14 bases between the germline ends. The germline V gene encodes CDR1 DFQATT and CDR2 SNEGSKA (reference sequence). The CDR3 has 14 residues.

In its sample, this clonotype was seen many times. In nucleotides, the CDR3 is TGTGCCAGCTCACCAGGTAGCTCCTACAATGAGCAGTTCTTC. This encodes CASSPGSSYNEQFF. The genes are TRBV18 and TRBJ2-1; D not certain. V was cut by 2 bases and J by 0 bases, with 5 bases left in between. Germline CDR1 is KGHSH and CDR2 is LQKENI. This CDR3 comprises 14 residues.

This sequence joins TRBV4-1 and TRBJ2-4, with 8 nucleotides matching TRBD1. The germline V gene has CDR1 MGHRA and CDR2 YSYEKL. The V gene end was trimmed by 6 bases and the J gene end by 6 bases; junction bases not matched to a gene: 4. The CDR3 totals 13 residues. CDR3 in DNA: TGCGCCAGCAGTGTCAGGGGGCCAAACATTCAGTACTTC. Amino acids: CASSVRGPNIQYF.

This clonotype was found a few times. The J gene is TRBJ2-5, the V gene TRBV3-1; the D is unclear. Trimming pared 0 bases from V and 2 bases from J, leaving 10 bases between. The V gene's germline CDR1 is LGHDT and CDR2 YNNKEL (reference sequence). The CDR3 has 15 residues. CDR3: CASSQDQWPQETQYF. CDR3 sequence (DNA): TGTGCCAGCAGCCAAGATCAATGGCCACAAGAGACCCAGTACTTC.

This clonotype showed up just a few times. The chain has TRBV9 and TRBJ2-7; 11 positions agree with TRBD2. With 0 bases clipped from V and 3 bases from J, the junction kept 8 bases outside the gene matches. The CDR3 has 17 residues. Germline values: CDR1 SGDLS, CDR2 YYNGEE. CDR3 protein: CASSVAFSGRASYEQYF. In DNA, the CDR3 is TGTGCCAGCAGCGTAGCGTTTAGCGGGAGGGCCAGCTACGAGCAGTACTTC.

This clonotype was counted once. V gene TRBV12-3 or TRBV12-4 combines with J gene TRBJ2-7; the match to TRBD2 covers 9 bases. The trim removed 0 bases at V and 3 bases at J, leaving 6 bases unmatched. CDR3 size: 16 residues. As DNA, the CDR3 is TGTGCCAGCAGTTTAGCAGGCGGGAGGGCCTACTACGAGCAGTACTTC. Protein sequence: CASSLAGGRAYYEQYF.

The chain couples TRBV9 to TRBJ2-3; the match to TRBD1 covers 10 bases. Germline V gene sequence: CDR1 SGDLS, CDR2 YYNGEE. V lost 2 bases to trimming and J lost 0 bases; unmatched junction nucleotides: 6. The CDR3 extends over 17 amino acids. In DNA, the CDR3 is TGTGCCAGCAGCGTGGATGGGACAGGGGTTAGCACAGATACGCAGTATTTT. Translation gives CASSVDGTGVSTDTQYF.

This clonotype was detected only a few times. The chain uses TRBV7-8 and TRBJ1-5, with TRBD1 matching over 11 bases. The CDR3 runs to 16 residues. In germline, CDR1 is SGHVS, CDR2 FQNEAQ. V lost 6 bases and J lost 5; bases outside the gene matches: 9. The CDR3: CASSLPDRGLDQPQHF. CDR3 DNA sequence: TGTGCCAGCAGTTTACCGGACAGGGGGCTTGATCAGCCCCAGCATTTT. The variable domain in full, with the rest retrieved from reference TRBV7-8 and TRBJ1-5, is GAGVSQSPRYKVAKRGQDVALRCDPISGHVSLFWYQQALGQGPEFLTYFQNEAQLDKSGLPSDRFFAERPEGSVSTLKIQRTQQEDSAVYLCASSLPDRGLDQPQHFGDGTRLSIL.

This clonotype was seen a few times. The genes are TRBV27 and TRBJ2-7; D may be TRBD1 (6 bases). Germline CDR1 is MNHEY and CDR2 is SMNVEV (reference sequence). Trimming removed 5 bases at V and 4 bases at J, with 18 bases between. The CDR3 is 15 amino acids. The CDR3 sequence: CASSPLSGGGYEQYF. The CDR3 nucleotides read TGTGCCAGCAGTCCCCTATCTGGGGGCGGGTACGAGCAGTACTTC.